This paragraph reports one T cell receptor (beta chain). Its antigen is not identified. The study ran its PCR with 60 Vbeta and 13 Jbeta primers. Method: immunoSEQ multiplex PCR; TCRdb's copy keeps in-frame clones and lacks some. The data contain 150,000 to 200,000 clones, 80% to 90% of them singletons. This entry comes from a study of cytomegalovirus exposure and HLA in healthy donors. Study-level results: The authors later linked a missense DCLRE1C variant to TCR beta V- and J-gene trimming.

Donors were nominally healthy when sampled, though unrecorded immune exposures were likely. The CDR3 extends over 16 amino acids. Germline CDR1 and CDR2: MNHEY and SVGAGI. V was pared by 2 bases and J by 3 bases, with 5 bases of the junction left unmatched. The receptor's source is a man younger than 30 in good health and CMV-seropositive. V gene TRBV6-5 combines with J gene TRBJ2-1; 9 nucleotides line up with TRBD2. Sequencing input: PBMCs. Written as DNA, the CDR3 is TGTGCCAGCAGTTACGGCCTAGCGGGGATCTACAATGAGCAGTTCTTC. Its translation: CASSYGLAGIYNEQFF.